The 32 T cell receptor beta chains presented below share a single source sample, sequenced in a study of T cells in Graves' hyperthyroidism and ophthalmopathy. The TCR beta CDR3 regions underwent amplification using RNA transcripts as the source. HTBI primers were the set used in a first-round RT-PCR of the TCR CDR3. In TCRdb, the multiplex PCR reads were re-called with MiXCR into one record per CDR3 protein. The sample gives about 320,000 distinct CDR3 sequences, roughly 15% of which show up once; around 34% is in the top ten. The sequencing input was blood. Source of these receptors: a man younger than 45 with Graves' hyperthyroidism.

The chain joins TRBV12-3 or TRBV12-4 to TRBJ1-4; tentative D call: TRBD1 (5 bases). The CDR3 is made up of 16 amino acids. V was cut by 5 bases and J by 2 bases, with 15 bases left in between. The CDR3 loop is CASSLPRTRTNEKLFF. The CDR3 DNA is TGTGCCAGCAGTCTACCCCGGACACGGACTAATGAAAAACTGTTTTTT.

This clonotype occurred many times. The chain carries TRBV18 and TRBJ2-3, with 7 bases that match TRBD1. CDR1 and CDR2 (germline): KGHSH, LQKENI. Trimming removed 4 bases from V and 2 bases from J; junction bases left unmatched: 3. This CDR3 region has 14 residues. The DNA for the CDR3 is TGTGCCAGCTCACGGGACAGATCCACAGATACGCAGTATTTT. Translating it yields CASSRDRSTDTQYF.

This clonotype was seen many times. The genes are TRBV7-9 and TRBJ2-1; possibly TRBD1 for D (5 bases). This CDR3 comprises 14 residues. Germline V CDR1 and CDR2: SEHNR, FQNEAQ (reference sequence). Trimming took off 6 bases at V and 0 bases at J, with 9 bases between the two ends. The CDR3 DNA is TGTGCCAGCAGGGGGCTAGACTCCTACAATGAGCAGTTCTTC. Protein: CASRGLDSYNEQFF.

This clonotype was detected only a few times. Being one base from a much bigger clone, this may be a read error. CDR3 sequence: CASSVASTRDTQYF. Here the CDR3 DNA reads TGTGCCAGCAGCGTTGCGTCCACCCGCGATACGCAGTATTTT. The chain links TRBV2 to TRBJ2-3; D remains ambiguous. The germline gives CDR1 SNHLY, CDR2 FYNNEI. Trimming removed 6 bases from V and 6 bases from J, with 16 bases in between. The CDR3 totals 14 residues.

This chain joins TRBV6-1 and TRBJ2-3, with TRBD1 identical over 7 bases. CDR3 length equals 14 residues. Trimming cost V 11 bases and J 4 bases; bases outside gene matches: 12. Per the germline V gene, CDR1 is MNHNS and CDR2 is SASEGT. The CDR3 sequence is CASRGTQGADTQYF. DNA of the CDR3: TGTGCCTCGAGGGGGACCCAGGGGGCAGATACGCAGTATTTT.

This clonotype was counted a few times. CDR3 region: CASSEVSGGETQYF. Here the CDR3 DNA reads TGTGCCAGCAGTGAAGTAAGCGGGGGAGAGACCCAGTACTTC. The rearrangement joins TRBV13 to TRBJ2-5; 8 positions match TRBD2. The V segment lost 6 bases and the J segment 4 bases; nucleotides outside the gene matches: 7. Germline V lookup: CDR1 PRHDT, CDR2 FYEKMQ (reference sequence). The CDR3 spans 14 residues. The full variable domain, in which reference TRBV13 and TRBJ2-5 provide the parts outside the CDR3, is AAGVIQSPRHLIKEKRETATLKCYPIPRHDTVYWYQQGPGQDPQFLISFYEKMQSDKGSIPDRFSAQQFSDYHSELNMSSLELGDSALYFCASSEVSGGETQYFGPGTRLLVL.

This clonotype has only a few counts. V and J are TRBV24-1 and TRBJ1-2; TRBD1 aligns across 11 bases. CDR1 is KGHDR, CDR2 SFDVKD, per germline. V shed 1 base and J 7 bases; nucleotides not matched to a gene: 7. The CDR3 is 16 amino acids. CDR3 in DNA: TGTGCCACCAGTGATTTTTCCCGGGACAGGGGGGGTGGCTACACCTTC. Translation gives CATSDFSRDRGGGYTF.

This clonotype was recorded a few times. The chain combines TRBV7-9 with TRBJ1-2; D gene ambiguous. The V and J ends lost 2 bases and 7 bases respectively, with 5 bases between them. Germline CDR1 SEHNR, CDR2 FQNEAQ (reference sequence). The CDR3 sequence is 11 residues long. This CDR3 is CASSLSAGYTF. The CDR3 nucleotides are TGTGCCAGCAGCTTATCAGCTGGCTACACCTTC.

The CDR3 region is CASSFIRGSQPQHF. The CDR3 DNA reads TGTGCCAGCAGTTTTATCCGGGGAAGTCAGCCCCAGCATTTT. This chain links TRBV28 with TRBJ1-5; D remains unclear. There are 14 residues in the CDR3. Trimming removed 3 bases at V and 6 bases at J, with 12 bases between. CDR1 is MDHEN, CDR2 SYDVKM, per germline.

The sample holds many counts of this clonotype. The chain has TRBV27 and TRBJ1-2, with a possible D match to TRBD1 (5 bases). The CDR3 runs to 14 residues. The germline V and J ends were trimmed by 0 bases and 4 bases, with 9 bases remaining between them. Germline CDR1 reads MNHEY; CDR2 reads SMNVEV (reference sequence). The DNA for the CDR3 is TGTGCCAGCAGTTTATCACTGGGGGGCTATGGCTACACCTTC. Translation gives CASSLSLGGYGYTF.

The chain combines TRBV6-2 or TRBV6-3 with TRBJ2-1, with D hard to call. CDR1 is MNHEY, CDR2 SVGEGT, per germline. Between the trimmed V and J ends, which lost 2 bases and 1 base, there was a span of 12 bases. CDR3 length: 16 residues. The CDR3 here is CASSYGASLSYNEQFF. The CDR3 nucleotides are TGTGCCAGCAGTTACGGTGCTAGTCTTTCCTACAATGAGCAGTTCTTC.

The gene calls are TRBV19 and TRBJ1-2; 9 positions match TRBD1. From germline, CDR1 is LNHDA and CDR2 SQIVND (reference sequence). Losses at the gene ends were 7 bases for V and 5 bases for J; bases not matched to a gene: 5. The CDR3 runs to 13 residues. CDR3 residues: CASTMGTGYGYTF. The CDR3 bases are TGTGCCAGTACCATGGGGACAGGGTATGGCTACACCTTC.

This clonotype was observed at least ten times. This chain joins TRBV2 and TRBJ1-5, with D tentatively TRBD1 (5 bases). Trimming removed 0 bases from V and 7 bases from J, with 16 bases in between. The CDR3 loop spans 16 amino acids. CDR1 SNHLY and CDR2 FYNNEI come from the germline V gene. In DNA, the CDR3 is TGTGCCAGCAGTGAAGCAGGGACGGGATCAGGGCAGCCCCAGCATTTT. It translates to CASSEAGTGSGQPQHF. Full variable domain (remainder filled in from reference TRBV2 and TRBJ1-5): EPEVTQTPSHQVTQMGQEVILRCVPISNHLYFYWYRQILGQKVEFLVSFYNNEISEKSEIFDDQFSVERPDGSNFTLKIRSTKLEDSAMYFCASSEAGTGSGQPQHFGDGTRLSIL.

The chain has TRBV20-1 and TRBJ1-2; a weak D match, TRBD1 (6 bases). This CDR3 spans 14 amino acids. Germline assignment: CDR1 DFQATT and CDR2 SNEGSKA (reference sequence). V was trimmed by 1 base and J by 4 bases, leaving 13 bases between them. CDR3 protein: CSARVARGAYGYTF. CDR3 DNA sequence: TGCAGTGCTAGAGTAGCCAGGGGAGCCTATGGCTACACCTTC.

This clonotype was seen more than once but under ten times. The V and J genes are TRBV5-6 and TRBJ1-2; D is perhaps TRBD1 (6 bases). CDR3 length equals 15 residues. The V gene's germline CDR1 is SGHDT and CDR2 YYEEEE. Trimming shortened V by 3 bases and J by 1 base, and 13 bases separated the two germline ends. The chain's CDR3 is CASSWGTRVNYGYTF. In nucleotides, the CDR3 is TGTGCCAGCAGCTGGGGGACACGGGTTAACTATGGCTACACCTTC.

This chain links TRBV5-1 with TRBJ1-1; a possible D gene is TRBD1 (5 bases). The germline CDR1 and CDR2 sequences are SGHRS and YFSETQ. CDR3 size: 14 residues. V lost 6 bases to trimming and J lost 4 bases, with 16 bases between them. CDR3 DNA: TGCGCCAGCAATAATGGGCAGGGACGCACTGAAGCTTTCTTT. Amino acid sequence: CASNNGQGRTEAFF.

This clonotype occurred many times. V usage is TRBV30 and J usage is TRBJ2-2; unclear D gene. The CDR3 is 14 residues long. The germline V gene encodes CDR1 GTSNPN and CDR2 SVGIG (reference sequence). Between the trimmed V and J ends, which lost 4 bases and 6 bases, there was a span of 15 bases. The CDR3 here is CAWTNRPQSGELFF. The DNA for the CDR3 is TGTGCCTGGACTAACCGACCGCAGTCCGGGGAGCTGTTTTTT.

Many counts were recorded for this clonotype. This chain joins TRBV5-1 and TRBJ2-1, with 8 bases matching TRBD2. The germline V gene has CDR1 SGHRS and CDR2 YFSETQ. V was pared by 0 bases and J by 4 bases, with 3 bases of the junction left unmatched. The CDR3 sequence is 15 residues long. The CDR3 loop is CASSLEASGYNEQFF. In nucleotides, the CDR3 is TGCGCCAGCAGCTTGGAGGCTAGCGGGTACAATGAGCAGTTCTTC.

This clonotype was detected many times. The V call is TRBV28, the J call TRBJ2-1; D possibly matches TRBD1 or TRBD2 (6 bases each). The V gene's germline CDR1 is MDHEN and CDR2 SYDVKM. Trimming cost V 6 bases and J 8 bases, with 38 bases left between them. This CDR3 is 21 amino acids long. CDR3 sequence: CASSPGAGVWRRRWTNDEQFF. The CDR3 DNA sequence: TGTGCCAGCAGCCCGGGGGCAGGGGTTTGGCGCCGGCGTTGGACCAACGATGAGCAGTTCTTC. The whole variable domain, remainder taken from reference TRBV28 and TRBJ2-1, is DVKVTQSSRYLVKRTGEKVFLECVQDMDHENMFWYRQDPGLGLRLIYFSYDVKMKEKGDIPEGYSVSREKKERFSLILESASTNQTSMYLCASSPGAGVWRRRWTNDEQFFGPGTRLTVL.

This clonotype turned up a few times. V gene TRBV30 combines with J gene TRBJ1-2; possible D gene TRBD1, 6 bases. Germline values: CDR1 GTSNPN, CDR2 SVGIG (reference sequence). V was shortened by 2 bases and J by 0 bases, with 22 bases between the two germline ends. CDR3 length: 18 residues. CDR3 in DNA: TGTGCCTGGAGTCTATTCCGGGGGGGCGAGACTACTAACTATGGCTACACCTTC. Translating it yields CAWSLFRGGETTNYGYTF.

The sample holds many counts of this clonotype. This chain links TRBV7-3 with TRBJ2-1, with 8 bases lining up with TRBD2. This CDR3 is 13 amino acids long. J gave up 15 bases and V 4 bases, and 11 bases lay outside the gene matches. Germline CDR1 SGHTA, CDR2 FQGTGA. The CDR3 is CASSSNVGLVPFF. The CDR3 coding sequence is TGTGCCAGCAGCTCAAACGTGGGACTAGTGCCGTTCTTC.

Notes on this clonotype: A clone one base away is much larger, so this may be a read error. This chain links TRBV18 with TRBJ2-5; 10 bases map to TRBD2. The CDR3 sequence is 14 residues long. Germline CDR1 reads KGHSH; CDR2 reads LQKENI. The CDR3 sequence: CASSPLAGEETRYF. CDR3 coding DNA: TGTGCCAGCTCACCGCTAGCGGGGGAAGAGACCCGGTACTTC.

This clonotype has at least ten counts. The chain carries TRBV6-5 and TRBJ2-7, with 9 bases lining up with TRBD1. The germline gives CDR1 MNHEY, CDR2 SVGAGI. The CDR3 is made up of 15 amino acids. With V trimmed by 1 base and J by 5 bases, 6 bases remained unmatched. Here the CDR3 reads CASSYFGTGFNEQYF. CDR3 DNA: TGTGCCAGCAGTTACTTTGGGACAGGGTTTAACGAGCAGTACTTC.

At least ten counts were recorded for this clonotype. The rearrangement joins TRBV7-2 to TRBJ1-1, with D unclear. The CDR3 is 12 amino acids. The ends were cut back, 7 bases at V and 6 bases at J, with 12 bases in the middle. Germline V gene data show CDR1 as SGHTA and CDR2 as FQGNSA. CDR3 in amino acids: CASTLLSAEAFF. CDR3 bases: TGTGCCAGCACCCTCCTAAGCGCTGAAGCTTTCTTT.

This clonotype appeared many times. The chain carries TRBV10-3 and TRBJ2-7; maybe TRBD2 (6 bases). The CDR3 length is 14 residues. The germline V gene encodes CDR1 ENHRY and CDR2 SYGVKD. Deletions cut 5 bases from V and 4 bases from J, with 15 bases between. The CDR3 protein is CAISTTGVVYEQYF. CDR3 DNA: TGTGCCATCAGTACGACGGGAGTCGTATACGAGCAGTACTTC.

There are many counts of this clonotype. J is TRBJ2-5 and V is TRBV6-1; D gene ambiguous. This CDR3 spans 13 amino acids. Trimming pared 1 base from V and 5 bases from J, leaving 8 bases between. The V gene's germline CDR1 is MNHNS and CDR2 SASEGT. The CDR3 is CASSEDPGETQYF. The CDR3 nucleotides are TGTGCCAGCAGTGAAGACCCCGGGGAGACCCAGTACTTC.

V usage is TRBV14 and J usage is TRBJ2-7; 9 bases are a match to TRBD1. The CDR3 sequence is 19 residues long. Germline V gene lookup returns CDR1 SGHDN and CDR2 FVKESK. J was trimmed by 2 bases and V by 0 bases; bases with no gene match: 14. This chain's CDR3 is CASSQEGDRVLPSPYEQYF. The CDR3, as DNA: TGTGCCAGCAGCCAAGAGGGGGACAGGGTTCTCCCCTCCCCCTACGAGCAGTACTTC.

Concerning this clonotype: A much larger clone lies one base from this, so it may be a read error. The chain combines TRBV6-2 or TRBV6-3 with TRBJ1-1; D is uncertain. This CDR3 spans 13 amino acids. Germline V gives CDR1 MNHEY, CDR2 SVGEGT. The CDR3 loop reads CASSRGALGEASF. Here the CDR3 DNA reads TGTGCCAGCAGTAGAGGAGCCTTAGGAGAAGCTTCCTTT.

This clonotype was counted many times. This chain joins TRBV2 and TRBJ2-5; D uncertain. The CDR3 is 13 amino acids. The germline V gene encodes CDR1 SNHLY and CDR2 FYNNEI. Between the trimmed V and J ends, which lost 7 bases and 5 bases, there was a span of 14 bases. In DNA, the CDR3 is TGTGCCAGCACCCGCCAGTTTGGGGAGACCCAGTACTTC. Translating gives CASTRQFGETQYF.

V usage is TRBV20-1 and J usage is TRBJ2-5, with D perhaps matching TRBD1 or TRBD2 (5 bases each). This CDR3 contains 15 residues. Per germline, CDR1 DFQATT and CDR2 SNEGSKA (reference sequence). Trimming left V 6 bases short and J 2 bases short, with 19 bases between. The CDR3 protein is CSAGESDFYQETQYF. The CDR3 DNA reads as TGCAGTGCGGGGGAGAGCGACTTTTATCAAGAGACCCAGTACTTC.

Of note for this clonotype: Because it lacks the conserved phenylalanine or tryptophan at the end, this CDR3 is likely a read error. The genes are TRBV12-5 and TRBJ2-7, with 9 bases matching TRBD2. CDR1 LGHNT and CDR2 FRNRAP come from the germline V gene. There are 17 residues in the CDR3. V lost 0 bases, J lost 2 bases, and 8 bases stayed unmatched. The CDR3 region has the DNA TGTGCTAGTGGTTTGGTAGTGGCGGGAGGGCCCCCCTACGAGCAGTACCTC. Its protein product is CASGLVVAGGPPYEQYL.

The V gene is TRBV7-2, the J gene TRBJ2-1, with 12 bases fitting TRBD2. The trim removed 4 bases at V and 13 bases at J, leaving 5 bases unmatched. Germline V gene data show CDR1 as SGHTA and CDR2 as FQGNSA. The CDR3 covers 13 residues. CDR3 DNA: TGTGCCAGCAGCTCTTGGACTAGCGGGGTCCAGTTCTTC. The encoded protein is CASSSWTSGVQFF.